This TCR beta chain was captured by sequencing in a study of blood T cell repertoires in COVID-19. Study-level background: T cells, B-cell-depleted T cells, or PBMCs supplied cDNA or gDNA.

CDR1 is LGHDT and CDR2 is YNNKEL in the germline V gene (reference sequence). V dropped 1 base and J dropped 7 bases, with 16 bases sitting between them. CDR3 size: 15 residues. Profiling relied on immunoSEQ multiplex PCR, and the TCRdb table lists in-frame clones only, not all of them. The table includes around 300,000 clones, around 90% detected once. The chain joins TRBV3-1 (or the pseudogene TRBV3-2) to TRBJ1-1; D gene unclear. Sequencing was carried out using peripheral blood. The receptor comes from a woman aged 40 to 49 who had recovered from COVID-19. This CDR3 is CASSQGFSGEIEAFF. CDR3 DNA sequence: TGTGCCAGCAGCCAAGGGTTCTCGGGAGAAATTGAAGCTTTCTTT.